The sample holds one count of the clone carrying this T cell receptor beta chain. Assay: immunoSEQ multiplex PCR; the TCRdb copy retains only in-frame clones and omits some. The sample records about 160,000 clones, about 87% being singletons. This CDR3 is 16 amino acids long. V lost 5 bases, J lost 0 bases, and 16 bases lay in between. Germline V lookup: CDR1 SEHNR, CDR2 FQNEAQ (reference sequence). This entry belongs to a study of blood T cell repertoires in COVID-19. Sequencing was done on a sample of peripheral blood. The sequence derives from an older woman with COVID-19, enrolled during active disease. This chain uses TRBV7-9 with TRBJ1-1, with D possibly matching TRBD1 (5 bases). The CDR3 nucleotides are TGTGCCAGCAGCATGCCGCAGGGAAGAATGAACACTGAAGCTTTCTTT. Translated: CASSMPQGRMNTEAFF.